The present T cell receptor (beta chain) was sequenced within a study of spatial heterogeneity in lung cancer. Documented time point: sample taken at primary tumor resection. Sequencing of whole RNA from tumor, nontumor lung or frozen PBMC involved no sorting. Every cDNA TCR molecule received its own unique molecular identifier. TCRdb passed the 5' RACE reads through MiXCR, listing each CDR3 protein once. The sample includes some 87,000 distinct CDR3 sequences, roughly 10% of them seen just once. The CDR3 totals 14 residues. Germline V CDR1 and CDR2: SGHTA, FQGNSA. Trimming took 11 bases from V and 3 from J, leaving 17 bases between them.

The chain has TRBV7-2 and TRBJ2-1; D possibly matches TRBD1 or TRBD2 (7 bases each). The specimen comprised PBMCs, sampled at surgery. The source is a male donor with early-stage non-small cell lung cancer. CDR3: CAAGEGALYNEQFF. CDR3 sequence (DNA): TGTGCCGCCGGGGAGGGGGCCCTCTACAATGAGCAGTTCTTC.